The 20 T cell receptor beta chains below were found in one sample sequenced in a study of metastatic and nonmetastatic thyroid tumors. TCRdb re-analyzed the PCR reads using MiXCR. The profile shows over 30,000 clones, approximately 7% of them singletons. Thyroid surgery took place with no prior treatment in any patient. Sequenced material: blood. The origin of the receptors is a female donor with papillary thyroid cancer or a benign thyroid nodule (not recorded which). Some clones in this sample may be carry-over from other donors' samples.

This clone was detected many times. The CDR3 bases are TGTGCCAGCTCACCACAGTGGGGGGATCAGCCCCAGCATTTT. Encoded protein: CASSPQWGDQPQHF. The chain couples TRBV18 to TRBJ1-5, with D tentatively TRBD1 (5 bases). The CDR3 loop spans 14 amino acids. Germline V lookup: CDR1 KGHSH, CDR2 LQKENI. Trimming removed 1 base from V and 5 bases from J, with 9 bases in between.

This clone was counted at least ten times. The V call is TRBV6-1, the J call TRBJ2-4; D is unclear. Germline V gene sequence: CDR1 MNHNS, CDR2 SASEGT. This CDR3 comprises 12 residues. Trimming took 6 bases from V and 7 from J, leaving 10 bases between them. CDR3 bases: TGTGCCAGCAGCTCCCAAGGGAACATTCAGTACTTC. It specifies CASSSQGNIQYF.

This clone was recorded many times. This chain connects TRBV12-3 or TRBV12-4 to TRBJ1-1, with D maybe TRBD1 (5 bases). Trimming pared 10 bases from V and 2 bases from J, leaving 17 bases between. This CDR3 comprises 14 residues. Written as DNA, the CDR3 is TGTGCCACCACCCTTGGGGCAACTAACACTGAAGCTTTCTTT. Its protein product is CATTLGATNTEAFF.

This clone was detected many times. CDR3 residues: CASSLGYWETTDTQYF. For the CDR3, the DNA is TGTGCCAGCAGCTTAGGATACTGGGAGACCACAGATACGCAGTATTTT. The chain has TRBV7-2 and TRBJ2-3; D may be TRBD2 (5 bases). Trimming took 1 base from V and 2 from J, leaving 13 bases between them. Germline loops: CDR1 SGHTA, CDR2 FQGNSA. This CDR3 contains 16 residues.

Many counts were recorded for this clone. The chain carries TRBV24-1 and TRBJ2-3; the D is unclear. Germline CDR1 KGHDR, CDR2 SFDVKD. The length of the CDR3 is 14 residues. Trimming pared 8 bases from V and 2 bases from J, leaving 13 bases between. CDR3: CATNEGLSTDTQYF. The CDR3 nucleotides are TGTGCCACCAACGAAGGTCTATCCACAGATACGCAGTATTTT.

The V gene is TRBV6-2 or TRBV6-3, the J gene TRBJ2-2; D is unresolved. In germline, CDR1 is MNHEY, CDR2 SVGEGT. CDR3 length equals 13 residues. Trimming removed 6 bases at V and 3 bases at J, with 8 bases between. Here the CDR3 DNA reads TGTGCCAGCAGCCTGGCCGACACCGGGGAGCTGTTTTTT. This translates into CASSLADTGELFF.

By proportion, this clone is medium-sized. The V call is TRBV15, the J call TRBJ2-5; the match to TRBD2 covers 9 bases. The length of the CDR3 is 13 residues. V lost 5 bases, J lost 5 bases, and 3 bases stayed unmatched. Looked up from germline, CDR1 is LNHNV and CDR2 is YYDKDF (reference sequence). CDR3 nucleotides: TGTGCCACCAGCGAACTAGCGGGTGAGACCCAGTACTTC. Its translation: CATSELAGETQYF. Together with reference TRBV15 and TRBJ2-5, the CDR3 gives the full variable domain: DAMVIQNPRYQVTQFGKPVTLSCSQTLNHNVMYWYQQKSSQAPKLLFHYYDKDFNNEADTPDNFQSRRPNTSFCFLDIRSPGLGDTAMYLCATSELAGETQYFGPGTRLLVL.

This clone was counted many times. V gene TRBV28 combines with J gene TRBJ2-3; tentatively, D is TRBD2 (6 bases). Trimming pared 1 base from V and 4 bases from J, leaving 12 bases between. The CDR3 is made up of 15 amino acids. Germline V gives CDR1 MDHEN, CDR2 SYDVKM. DNA of the CDR3: TGTGCCAGCAGTTTATTTCTAGCGTCGGCAGATACGCAGTATTTT. As protein: CASSLFLASADTQYF.

This clone was counted many times. The rearrangement joins TRBV15 to TRBJ1-3; D is possibly TRBD1 (6 bases). The CDR3 contains 15 residues. The ends were cut back, 3 bases at V and 0 bases at J, with 9 bases in the middle. Germline lookup yields CDR1 LNHNV and CDR2 YYDKDF (reference sequence). The CDR3 sequence is CATSRDSTSGNTIYF. The CDR3 coding sequence is TGTGCCACCAGCAGGGACAGTACCTCTGGAAACACCATATATTTT.

This clone came up many times. This chain joins TRBV9 and TRBJ2-6; D is uncertain. The CDR3 totals 17 residues. The V gene's germline CDR1 is SGDLS and CDR2 YYNGEE. Trimming shortened V by 4 bases and J by 0 bases, and 14 bases separated the two germline ends. CDR3 protein: CASSPPLGSSGANVLTF. CDR3 DNA sequence: TGTGCCAGCAGCCCCCCGTTAGGGTCCTCTGGGGCCAACGTCCTGACTTTC.

This clone was counted at least ten times. With a much larger clone just one base away, this may be a read error. This chain uses TRBV28 with TRBJ2-1; 8 nucleotides line up with TRBD2. Germline assignment: CDR1 MDHEN and CDR2 SYDVKM. With V trimmed by 5 bases and J by 15 bases, 0 bases remained unmatched. The CDR3 contains 9 residues. CDR3: CASSRGGFF. CDR3 DNA: TGTGCCAGCAGTCGGGGGGGGTTCTTC.

This clone was detected ten times or more. The rearrangement links TRBV12-3 or TRBV12-4 to TRBJ1-1; D is undetermined. This CDR3 spans 13 amino acids. V lost 2 bases and J 0 bases, leaving 4 bases between the germline ends. In DNA form, the CDR3 reads TGTGCCAGCAGTTTACTAATGAACACTGAAGCTTTCTTT. Translated, it gives CASSLLMNTEAFF.

V usage is TRBV6-5 and J usage is TRBJ1-6; 9 bases line up with TRBD1. V lost 2 bases, J lost 10 bases, and 9 bases stayed unmatched. Germline V lookup: CDR1 MNHEY, CDR2 SVGAGI. This CDR3 spans 16 amino acids. The CDR3 DNA follows: TGTGCCAGCAGTTACCGGGACAGGGCGATACGGTCACCCCTCCACTTT. Amino acid sequence: CASSYRDRAIRSPLHF.

This clone was counted many times. The genes are TRBV28 and TRBJ2-7, with 7 bases fitting TRBD2. Trimming took 3 bases from V and 4 from J; bases not matched to a gene: 12. The germline V gene has CDR1 MDHEN and CDR2 SYDVKM. This CDR3 contains 16 residues. CDR3 coding DNA: TGTGCCAGCAGTTTTGCCCTAGCGGAACTAAGGTACGAGCAGTACTTC. It specifies CASSFALAELRYEQYF.

In regard to this clone: The sample has other DNA sequences that encode this CDR3 too. V and J are TRBV5-6 and TRBJ2-7, with D possibly being TRBD1 or TRBD2 (5 bases each). The CDR3 is 15 residues long. CDR1 SGHDT and CDR2 YYEEEE come from the germline V gene. The V and J ends lost 0 bases and 3 bases respectively, with 13 bases between them. CDR3 nucleotide sequence: TGTGCCAGCAGCTTGGGGGGGACCTCCGGCTACGAGCAGTACTTC. Its protein is CASSLGGTSGYEQYF. Complete variable domain (other parts from reference TRBV5-6 and TRBJ2-7): DAGVTQSPTHLIKTRGQQVTLRCSPKSGHDTVSWYQQALGQGPQFIFQYYEEEERQRGNFPDRFSGHQFPNYSSELNVNALLLGDSALYLCASSLGGTSGYEQYFGPGTRLTVT.

The V and J genes are TRBV30 and TRBJ2-7, with 9 bases fitting TRBD2. In germline, CDR1 is GTSNPN, CDR2 SVGIG (reference sequence). The V gene end was trimmed by 3 bases and the J gene end by 5 bases; junction bases not matched to a gene: 11. CDR3 size: 15 residues. CDR3 sequence (DNA): TGTGCCTGGAGACGAAGCGGGAGGTCATCTAACGAGCAGTACTTC. It codes for CAWRRSGRSSNEQYF.

Ten or more counts support this clone. The gene calls are TRBV3-1 and TRBJ2-4; 7 positions match TRBD2. The CDR3 covers 15 residues. Trimming at V came to 0 bases and at J to 6 bases, leaving 5 bases not matched to a gene. Germline CDR1 reads LGHDT; CDR2 reads YNNKEL (reference sequence). This CDR3 is CASSQDLGRRNIQYF. The CDR3 DNA is TGTGCCAGCAGCCAAGATCTCGGGAGGAGAAACATTCAGTACTTC.

This clone has ten or more counts. The rearrangement uses TRBV12-3 or TRBV12-4 and TRBJ2-5, with a tentative D call TRBD2 (6 bases). V was shortened by 6 bases and J by 6 bases, with 11 bases between the two germline ends. This CDR3 has 12 residues. The CDR3 region has the DNA TGTGCCAGCAGCGTGACTAGGAAGACCCAGTACTTC. It translates to CASSVTRKTQYF.

This clone was recorded at least ten times. CDR3 bases: TGTGCCAGCAGCTTCGCCGCGGACTATGAGCAGTTCTTC. Translated: CASSFAADYEQFF. The V call is TRBV7-9, the J call TRBJ2-1, with D possibly TRBD2 on 5 matching bases. V lost 3 bases and J 8 bases, leaving 11 bases between the germline ends. CDR1 and CDR2 (germline): SEHNR, FQNEAQ (reference sequence). The CDR3 is 13 residues long.

This clone was seen many times. The V and J genes are TRBV20-1 and TRBJ2-5; no reliable D call. The CDR3 is 14 amino acids. CDR1 is DFQATT and CDR2 is SNEGSKA in the germline V gene (reference sequence). The V end was cut by 5 bases, the J end by 2 bases, with 15 bases between. The CDR3: CSAGKAVRQETQYF. CDR3 DNA sequence: TGCAGTGCTGGAAAGGCCGTCCGTCAAGAGACCCAGTACTTC.